Each of the 10 T cell receptor beta chains below was sequenced from the same sample in a study of T cells after posttransplantation cyclophosphamide. The naive gate required viable CD3+CD4+ or CD3+CD8+ cells with CCR7+CD45RA+CD45RO-CD95-CD27+CD28+ phenotype. Profiling relied on immunoSEQ multiplex PCR, and the TCRdb table lists in-frame clones only, not all of them. The sample consists of tens of thousands of clones, 91% of them appearing once. What was sequenced was naive CD4+ T cells sorted from blood. Receptors originate from a man younger than 40 in good health and a related stem cell transplant donor.

The gene calls are TRBV5-1 and TRBJ2-3, with 8 bases identical to TRBD1. Trimming removed 6 bases from V and 5 bases from J; junction bases left unmatched: 11. The CDR3 extends over 15 amino acids. Per germline, CDR1 SGHRS and CDR2 YFSETQ. CDR3 in DNA: TGCGCCAGCACCTTAGGGACAGGTATTAGAGATACGCAGTATTTT. Amino acid sequence: CASTLGTGIRDTQYF.

In this sample, this clone turned up once. The rearrangement links TRBV10-2 to TRBJ2-3; a possible D gene is TRBD1 (6 bases). Germline values: CDR1 WSHSY, CDR2 SAAADI. V gave up 3 bases and J gave up 2 bases, with 18 bases separating them. The CDR3 covers 17 residues. Here the CDR3 reads CASSDLGTPPYTDTQYF. DNA of the CDR3: TGCGCCAGCAGTGACCTTGGGACACCCCCTTACACAGATACGCAGTATTTT.

The V gene is TRBV15, the J gene TRBJ2-7, with D unclear. The V end was cut by 0 bases, the J end by 2 bases, with 8 bases between. CDR1 is LNHNV and CDR2 is YYDKDF in the germline V gene (reference sequence). The CDR3 totals 14 residues. The CDR3 loop is CATSRDLGTYEQYF. The DNA of the CDR3 is TGTGCCACCAGCAGAGATCTGGGCACCTACGAGCAGTACTTC. Looking up the rest from reference TRBV15 and TRBJ2-7 gives the full variable domain: DAMVIQNPRYQVTQFGKPVTLSCSQTLNHNVMYWYQQKSSQAPKLLFHYYDKDFNNEADTPDNFQSRRPNTSFCFLDIRSPGLGDTAMYLCATSRDLGTYEQYFGPGTRLTVT.

The V call is TRBV4-1, the J call TRBJ1-1; the D gene is possibly TRBD1 (5 bases). CDR1 is MGHRA, CDR2 YSYEKL, per germline. This CDR3 has 13 residues. Trimming removed 2 bases from V and 1 base from J, with 5 bases in between. CDR3 in DNA: TGCGCCAGCAGCCAAACAGGGAACACTGAAGCTTTCTTT. Its protein product is CASSQTGNTEAFF.

The V gene is TRBV9, the J gene TRBJ2-6, with D perhaps TRBD1 (5 bases). CDR1 and CDR2 (germline): SGDLS, YYNGEE. Trimming pared 0 bases from V and 2 bases from J, leaving 15 bases between. The CDR3 has 18 residues. The CDR3 sequence: CASSVGKGRFAGANVLTF. CDR3 nucleotides: TGTGCCAGCAGCGTAGGAAAGGGGCGGTTTGCTGGGGCCAACGTCCTGACTTTC.

The rearrangement links TRBV5-1 to TRBJ2-7, with 8 bases matching TRBD1. This CDR3 comprises 16 residues. The V segment lost 5 bases and the J segment 4 bases; nucleotides outside the gene matches: 14. CDR1 SGHRS and CDR2 YFSETQ come from the germline V gene. As DNA, the CDR3 is TGCGCCAGCAGTCGCGAAGTCGGGACAGGTGATTACGAGCAGTACTTC. This gives the protein CASSREVGTGDYEQYF.

The chain is built from TRBV6-5 and TRBJ2-2, with 9 bases identical to TRBD2. This CDR3 is built from 15 residues. V gave up 4 bases and J gave up 6 bases; unmatched junction bases: 6. Germline assignment: CDR1 MNHEY and CDR2 SVGAGI. Here the CDR3 reads CASSWSGGRAGELFF. CDR3 in DNA: TGTGCCAGCAGTTGGAGCGGGGGGCGAGCCGGGGAGCTGTTTTTT.

The genes are TRBV9 and TRBJ1-1; a weak D match, TRBD1 (5 bases). The V end lost 1 base, the J end lost 1 base, and 11 bases lay between the germline ends. Germline-derived CDR1 and CDR2 are SGDLS and YYNGEE. The CDR3 covers 15 residues. The CDR3 nucleotides are TGTGCCAGCAGCGTACTACAGGATCCGAACACTGAAGCTTTCTTT. Translation gives CASSVLQDPNTEAFF.

The V call is TRBV6-5, the J call TRBJ1-4; D unresolved. The CDR3 runs 14 residues. Trimming took off 5 bases at V and 7 bases at J, with 14 bases between the two ends. CDR1 MNHEY and CDR2 SVGAGI come from the germline V gene. In DNA form, the CDR3 reads TGTGCCAGCAGTATTACTAAAGGCGGTGAAAAACTGTTTTTT. Its protein product is CASSITKGGEKLFF.

The V and J genes are TRBV5-1 and TRBJ2-5; D uncertain. The CDR3 is 12 amino acids. Germline V gene sequence: CDR1 SGHRS, CDR2 YFSETQ. Deletions cut 0 bases from V and 3 bases from J, with 3 bases between. CDR3 sequence (DNA): TGCGCCAGCAGCTTGGCCGAAGAGACCCAGTACTTC. Translating it yields CASSLAEETQYF.